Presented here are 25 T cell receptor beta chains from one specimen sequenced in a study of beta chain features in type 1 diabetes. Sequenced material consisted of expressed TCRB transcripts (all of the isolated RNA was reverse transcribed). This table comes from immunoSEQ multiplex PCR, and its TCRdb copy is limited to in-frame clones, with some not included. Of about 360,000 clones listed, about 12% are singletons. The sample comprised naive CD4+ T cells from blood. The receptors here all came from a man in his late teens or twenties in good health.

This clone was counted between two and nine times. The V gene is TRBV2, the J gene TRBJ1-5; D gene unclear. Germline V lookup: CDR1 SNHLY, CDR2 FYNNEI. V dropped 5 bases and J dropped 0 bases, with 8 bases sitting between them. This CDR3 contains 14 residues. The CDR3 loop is CASSQEYSNQPQHF. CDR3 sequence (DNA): TGTGCCAGCAGTCAAGAATATAGCAATCAGCCCCAGCATTTT.

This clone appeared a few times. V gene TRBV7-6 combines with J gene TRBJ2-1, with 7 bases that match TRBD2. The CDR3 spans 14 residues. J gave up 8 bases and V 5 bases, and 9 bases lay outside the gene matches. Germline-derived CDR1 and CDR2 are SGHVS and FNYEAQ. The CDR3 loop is CASSKGLDSDEQFF. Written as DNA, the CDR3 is TGTGCCAGCAGCAAAGGACTAGATTCCGATGAGCAGTTCTTC. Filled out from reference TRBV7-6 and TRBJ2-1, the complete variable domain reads GAGVSQSPRYKVTKRGQDVALRCDPISGHVSLYWYRQALGQGPEFLTYFNYEAQQDKSGLPNDRFSAERPEGSISTLTIQRTEQRDSAMYRCASSKGLDSDEQFFGPGTRLTVL.

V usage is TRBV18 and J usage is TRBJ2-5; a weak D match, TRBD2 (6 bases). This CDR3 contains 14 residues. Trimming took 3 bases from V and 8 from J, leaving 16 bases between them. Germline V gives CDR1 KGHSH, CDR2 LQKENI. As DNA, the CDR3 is TGTGCCAGCTCACCGGAGGGCGGCGTAGGCACCCAGTACTTC. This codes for CASSPEGGVGTQYF.

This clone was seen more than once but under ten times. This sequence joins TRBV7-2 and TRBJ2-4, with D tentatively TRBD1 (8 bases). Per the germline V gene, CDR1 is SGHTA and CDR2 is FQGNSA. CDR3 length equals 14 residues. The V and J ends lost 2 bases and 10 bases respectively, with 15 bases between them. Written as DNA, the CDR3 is TGTGCCAGCAGCTTAAACAGGGGGGGGCTGATTCAGTACTTC. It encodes CASSLNRGGLIQYF.

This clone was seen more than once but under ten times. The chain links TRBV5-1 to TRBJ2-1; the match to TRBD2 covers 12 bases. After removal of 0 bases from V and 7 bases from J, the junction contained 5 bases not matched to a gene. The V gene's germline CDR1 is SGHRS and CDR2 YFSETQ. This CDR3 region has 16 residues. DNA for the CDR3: TGCGCCAGCAGCTTGGAACTAGCGGGGGGTTTGAATGAGCAGTTCTTC. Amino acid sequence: CASSLELAGGLNEQFF.

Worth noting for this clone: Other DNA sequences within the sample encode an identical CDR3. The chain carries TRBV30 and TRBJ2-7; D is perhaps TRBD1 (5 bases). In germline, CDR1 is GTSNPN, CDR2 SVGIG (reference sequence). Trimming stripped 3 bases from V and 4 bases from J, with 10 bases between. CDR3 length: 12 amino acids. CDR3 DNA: TGTGCCTGGAGCGTTAGGGGTTACGAGCAGTACTTC. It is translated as CAWSVRGYEQYF.

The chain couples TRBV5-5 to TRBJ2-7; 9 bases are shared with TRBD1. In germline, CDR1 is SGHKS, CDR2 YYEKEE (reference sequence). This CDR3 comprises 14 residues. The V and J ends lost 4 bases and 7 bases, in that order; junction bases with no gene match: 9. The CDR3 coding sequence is TGTGCCAGCAGCCGACGGACAGGGGCACAGGAGCAGTACTTC. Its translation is CASSRRTGAQEQYF.

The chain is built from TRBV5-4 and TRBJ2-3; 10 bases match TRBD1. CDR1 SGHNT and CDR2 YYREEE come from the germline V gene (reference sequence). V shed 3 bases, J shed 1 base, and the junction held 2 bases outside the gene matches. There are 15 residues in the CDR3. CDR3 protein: CASSYGTGGTDTQYF. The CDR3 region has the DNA TGTGCCAGCAGCTATGGGACAGGGGGCACAGATACGCAGTATTTT.

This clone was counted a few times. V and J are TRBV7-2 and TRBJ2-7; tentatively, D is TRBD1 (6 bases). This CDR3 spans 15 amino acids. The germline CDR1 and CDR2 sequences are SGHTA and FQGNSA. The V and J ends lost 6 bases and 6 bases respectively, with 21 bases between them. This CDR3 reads CASSKRNRAAAEQYF. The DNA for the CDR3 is TGTGCCAGCAGTAAAAGGAACAGGGCTGCGGCCGAGCAGTACTTC.

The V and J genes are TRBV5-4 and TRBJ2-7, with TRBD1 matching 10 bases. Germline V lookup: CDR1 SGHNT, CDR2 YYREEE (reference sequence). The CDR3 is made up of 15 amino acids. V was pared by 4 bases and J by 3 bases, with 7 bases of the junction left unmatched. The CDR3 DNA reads TGTGCCAGCAGCCCGGGGGGGACAGGGGACTACGAGCAGTACTTC. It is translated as CASSPGGTGDYEQYF.

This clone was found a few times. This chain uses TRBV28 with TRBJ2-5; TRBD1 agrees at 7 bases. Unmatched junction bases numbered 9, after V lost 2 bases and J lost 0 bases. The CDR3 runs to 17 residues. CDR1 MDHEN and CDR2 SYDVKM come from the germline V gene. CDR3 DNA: TGTGCCAGCAGTTTACCAAAGCAGGGGGTGTACCAAGAGACCCAGTACTTC. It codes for CASSLPKQGVYQETQYF. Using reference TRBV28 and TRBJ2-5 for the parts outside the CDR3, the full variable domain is DVKVTQSSRYLVKRTGEKVFLECVQDMDHENMFWYRQDPGLGLRLIYFSYDVKMKEKGDIPEGYSVSREKKERFSLILESASTNQTSMYLCASSLPKQGVYQETQYFGPGTRLLVL.

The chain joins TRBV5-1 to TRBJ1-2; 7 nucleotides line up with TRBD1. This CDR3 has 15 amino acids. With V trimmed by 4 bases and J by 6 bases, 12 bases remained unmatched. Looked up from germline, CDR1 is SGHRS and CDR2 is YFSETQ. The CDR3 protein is CASSLTDRVTDGYTF. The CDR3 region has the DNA TGCGCCAGCAGCCTCACTGACAGGGTAACTGATGGCTACACCTTC.

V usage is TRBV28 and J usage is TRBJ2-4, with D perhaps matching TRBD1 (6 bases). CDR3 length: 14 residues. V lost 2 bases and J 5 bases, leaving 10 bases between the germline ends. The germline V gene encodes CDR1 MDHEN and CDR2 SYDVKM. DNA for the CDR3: TGTGCCAGCAGTTTAATTGACAGGCAAAACATTCAGTACTTC. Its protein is CASSLIDRQNIQYF.

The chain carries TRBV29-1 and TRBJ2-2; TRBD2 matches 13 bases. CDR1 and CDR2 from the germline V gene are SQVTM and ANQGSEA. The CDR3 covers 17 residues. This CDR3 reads CSASGLAGSGNTGELFF. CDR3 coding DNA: TGCAGTGCCTCGGGACTAGCGGGATCAGGGAACACCGGGGAGCTGTTTTTT.

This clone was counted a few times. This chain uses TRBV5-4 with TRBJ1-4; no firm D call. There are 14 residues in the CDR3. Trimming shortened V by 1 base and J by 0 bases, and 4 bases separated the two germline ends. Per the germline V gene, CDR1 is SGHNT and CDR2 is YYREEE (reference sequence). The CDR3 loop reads CASSLSATNEKLFF. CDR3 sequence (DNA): TGTGCCAGCAGCTTGTCGGCAACTAATGAAAAACTGTTTTTT.

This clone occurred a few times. The CDR3, as DNA: TGCGCCAGCAGCCAAGTGGGGGGCAAAAACATTCAGTACTTC. Protein: CASSQVGGKNIQYF. This rearrangement joins TRBV4-1 to TRBJ2-4, with D possibly TRBD2 on 6 matching bases. Germline-derived CDR1 and CDR2 are MGHRA and YSYEKL. CDR3 size: 14 residues. V was shortened by 1 base and J by 3 bases, with 7 bases between the two germline ends.

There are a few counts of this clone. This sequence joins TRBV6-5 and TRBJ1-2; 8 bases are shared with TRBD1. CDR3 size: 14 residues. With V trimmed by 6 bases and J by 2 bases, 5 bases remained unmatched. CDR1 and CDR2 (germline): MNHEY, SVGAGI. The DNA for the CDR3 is TGTGCCAGCAGCCGGACAGGGACCAACTATGGCTACACCTTC. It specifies CASSRTGTNYGYTF.

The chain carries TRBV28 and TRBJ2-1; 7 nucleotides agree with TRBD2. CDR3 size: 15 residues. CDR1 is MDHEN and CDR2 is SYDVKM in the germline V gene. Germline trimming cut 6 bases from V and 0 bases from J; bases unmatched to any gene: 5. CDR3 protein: CASRNGGSSYNEQFF. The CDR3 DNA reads TGTGCCAGCAGGAACGGCGGGAGCTCCTACAATGAGCAGTTCTTC.

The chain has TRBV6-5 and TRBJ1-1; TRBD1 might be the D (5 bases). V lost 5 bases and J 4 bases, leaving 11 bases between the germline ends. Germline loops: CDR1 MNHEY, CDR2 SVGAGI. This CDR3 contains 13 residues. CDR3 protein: CASSQGLSTEAFF. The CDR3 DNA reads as TGTGCCAGCAGTCAGGGTTTGAGCACTGAAGCTTTCTTT.

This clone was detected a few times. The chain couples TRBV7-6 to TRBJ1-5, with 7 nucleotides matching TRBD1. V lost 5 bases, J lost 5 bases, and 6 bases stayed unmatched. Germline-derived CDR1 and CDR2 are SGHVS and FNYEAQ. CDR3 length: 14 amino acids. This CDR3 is CASSGGQRDQPQHF. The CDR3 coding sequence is TGTGCCAGCAGCGGGGGACAGAGAGATCAGCCCCAGCATTTT.

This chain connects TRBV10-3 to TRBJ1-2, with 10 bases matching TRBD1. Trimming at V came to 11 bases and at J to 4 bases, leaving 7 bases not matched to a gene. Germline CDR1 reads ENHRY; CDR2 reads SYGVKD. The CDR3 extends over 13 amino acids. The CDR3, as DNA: TGTGCCGGCCGGGACAGGGGTGTCTATGGCTACACCTTC. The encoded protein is CAGRDRGVYGYTF.

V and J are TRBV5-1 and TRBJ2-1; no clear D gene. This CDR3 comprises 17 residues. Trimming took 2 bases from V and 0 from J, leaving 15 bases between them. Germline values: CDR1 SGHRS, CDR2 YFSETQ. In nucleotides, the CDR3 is TGCGCCAGCAGCTTTTTGAGAATAACGAGCTCCTACAATGAGCAGTTCTTC. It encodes CASSFLRITSSYNEQFF.

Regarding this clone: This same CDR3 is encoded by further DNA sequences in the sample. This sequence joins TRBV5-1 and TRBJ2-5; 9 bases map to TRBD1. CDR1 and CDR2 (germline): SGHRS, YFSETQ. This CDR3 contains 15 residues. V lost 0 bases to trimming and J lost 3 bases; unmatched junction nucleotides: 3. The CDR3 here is CASSLAGTGKETQYF. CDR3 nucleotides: TGCGCCAGCAGCTTGGCCGGGACAGGGAAAGAGACCCAGTACTTC.

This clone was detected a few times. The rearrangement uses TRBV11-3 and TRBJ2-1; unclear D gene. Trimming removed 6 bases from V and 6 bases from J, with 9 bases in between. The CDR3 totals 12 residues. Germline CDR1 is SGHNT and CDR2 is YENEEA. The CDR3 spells CASRHGSNEQFF. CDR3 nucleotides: TGTGCCAGCAGACATGGTTCCAATGAGCAGTTCTTC.

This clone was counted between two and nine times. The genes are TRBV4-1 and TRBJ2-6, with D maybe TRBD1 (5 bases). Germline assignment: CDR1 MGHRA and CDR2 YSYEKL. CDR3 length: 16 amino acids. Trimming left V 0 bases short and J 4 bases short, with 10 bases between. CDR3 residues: CASSQDRVRGANVLTF. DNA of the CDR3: TGCGCCAGCAGCCAAGACAGGGTTAGGGGGGCCAACGTCCTGACTTTC.